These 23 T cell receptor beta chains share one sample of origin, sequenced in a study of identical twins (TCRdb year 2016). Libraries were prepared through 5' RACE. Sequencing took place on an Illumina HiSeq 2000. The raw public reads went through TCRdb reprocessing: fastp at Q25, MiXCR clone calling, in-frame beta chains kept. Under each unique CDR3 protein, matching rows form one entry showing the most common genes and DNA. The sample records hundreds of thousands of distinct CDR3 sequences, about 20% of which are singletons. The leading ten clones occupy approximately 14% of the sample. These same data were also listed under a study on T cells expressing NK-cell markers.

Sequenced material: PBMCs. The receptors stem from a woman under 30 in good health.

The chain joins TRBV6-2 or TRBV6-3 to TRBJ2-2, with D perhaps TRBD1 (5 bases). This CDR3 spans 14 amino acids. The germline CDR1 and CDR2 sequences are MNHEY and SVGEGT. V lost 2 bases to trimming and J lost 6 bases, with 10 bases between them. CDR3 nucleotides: TGTGCCAGCAGTTACAGGGGTGGCGCCGGGGAGCTGTTTTTT. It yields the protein CASSYRGGAGELFF.

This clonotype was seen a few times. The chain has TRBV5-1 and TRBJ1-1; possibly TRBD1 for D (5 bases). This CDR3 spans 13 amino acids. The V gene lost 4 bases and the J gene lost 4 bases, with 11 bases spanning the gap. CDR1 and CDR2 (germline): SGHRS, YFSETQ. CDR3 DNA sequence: TGCGCCAGCAGCAAGGGGACGAGCACTGAAGCTTTCTTT. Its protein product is CASSKGTSTEAFF.

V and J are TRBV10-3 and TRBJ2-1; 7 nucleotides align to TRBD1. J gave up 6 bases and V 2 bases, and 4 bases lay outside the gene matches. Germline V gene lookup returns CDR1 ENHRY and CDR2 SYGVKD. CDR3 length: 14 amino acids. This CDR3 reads CAISENRGPNEQFF. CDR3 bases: TGTGCCATCAGTGAGAATAGGGGGCCCAATGAGCAGTTCTTC.

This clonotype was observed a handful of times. The CDR3 DNA sequence: TGTGCCAGCAGTCCCCCGCACTCCTCAAATGAGCAGTTCTTC. This sequence encodes CASSPPHSSNEQFF. The chain combines TRBV12-3 or TRBV12-4 with TRBJ2-1; D gene ambiguous. V was pared by 5 bases and J by 7 bases, with 15 bases between. The CDR3 is made up of 14 amino acids.

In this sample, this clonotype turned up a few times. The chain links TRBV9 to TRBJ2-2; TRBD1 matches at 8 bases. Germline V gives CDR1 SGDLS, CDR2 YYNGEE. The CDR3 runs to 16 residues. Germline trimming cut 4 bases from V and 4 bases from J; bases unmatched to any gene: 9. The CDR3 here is CASSPWTGRTTGELFF. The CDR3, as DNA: TGTGCCAGCAGCCCGTGGACAGGGAGGACCACCGGGGAGCTGTTTTTT.

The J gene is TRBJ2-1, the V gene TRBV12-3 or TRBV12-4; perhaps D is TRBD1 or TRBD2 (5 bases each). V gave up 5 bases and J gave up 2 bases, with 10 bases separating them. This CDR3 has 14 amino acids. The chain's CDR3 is CASSASGPYNEQFF. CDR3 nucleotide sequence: TGTGCCAGCAGTGCCTCGGGGCCCTACAATGAGCAGTTCTTC.

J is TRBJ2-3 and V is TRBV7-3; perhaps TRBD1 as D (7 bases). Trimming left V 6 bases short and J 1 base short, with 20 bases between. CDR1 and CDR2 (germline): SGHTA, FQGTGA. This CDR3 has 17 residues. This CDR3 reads CASSLLPGGSRTDTQYF. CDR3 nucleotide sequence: TGTGCCAGCAGTCTTCTACCAGGGGGGTCTCGCACAGATACGCAGTATTTT.

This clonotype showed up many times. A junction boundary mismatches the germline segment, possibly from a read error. The CDR3: CASSLLAGASYEQYF. CDR3 nucleotide sequence: TGTGCCAGCAGCCTCCTGGCAGGGGCGTCCTACGAGCAGTACTTC. The rearrangement joins TRBV5-1 to TRBJ2-7; D might be TRBD1 (6 bases). Per the germline V gene, CDR1 is SGHRS and CDR2 is YFSETQ. This CDR3 region has 15 residues.

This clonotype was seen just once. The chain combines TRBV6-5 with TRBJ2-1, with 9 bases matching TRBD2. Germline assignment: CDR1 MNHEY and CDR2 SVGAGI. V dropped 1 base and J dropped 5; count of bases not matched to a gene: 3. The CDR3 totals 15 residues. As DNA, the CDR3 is TGTGCCAGCAGTTACTTGGCTAGCGGGAACAATGAGCAGTTCTTC. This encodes CASSYLASGNNEQFF.

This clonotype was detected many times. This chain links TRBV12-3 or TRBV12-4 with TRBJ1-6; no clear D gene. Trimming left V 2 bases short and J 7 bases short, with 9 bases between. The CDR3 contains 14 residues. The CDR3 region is CASSLPGWNSPLHF. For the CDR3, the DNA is TGTGCCAGCAGTTTACCGGGATGGAATTCACCCCTCCACTTT.

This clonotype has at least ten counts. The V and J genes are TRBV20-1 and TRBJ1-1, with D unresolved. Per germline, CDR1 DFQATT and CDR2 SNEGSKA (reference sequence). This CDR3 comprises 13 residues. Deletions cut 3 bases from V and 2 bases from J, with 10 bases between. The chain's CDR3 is CSASPGPNTEAFF. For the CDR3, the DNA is TGCAGTGCTAGCCCCGGACCCAACACTGAAGCTTTCTTT.

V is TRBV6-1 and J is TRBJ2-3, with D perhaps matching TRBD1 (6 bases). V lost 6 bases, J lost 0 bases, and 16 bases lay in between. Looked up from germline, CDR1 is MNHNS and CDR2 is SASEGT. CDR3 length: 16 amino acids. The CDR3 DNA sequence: TGTGCCAGCAGCCTTACAGGGCTCCCTAGCACAGATACGCAGTATTTT. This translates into CASSLTGLPSTDTQYF.

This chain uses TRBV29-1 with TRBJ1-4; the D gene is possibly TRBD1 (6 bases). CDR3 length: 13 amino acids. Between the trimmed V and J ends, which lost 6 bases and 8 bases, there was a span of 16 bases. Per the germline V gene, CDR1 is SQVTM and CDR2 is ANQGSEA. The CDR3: CSVLQGESEKLFF. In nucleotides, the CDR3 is TGCAGCGTCCTACAGGGAGAGAGCGAAAAACTGTTTTTT.

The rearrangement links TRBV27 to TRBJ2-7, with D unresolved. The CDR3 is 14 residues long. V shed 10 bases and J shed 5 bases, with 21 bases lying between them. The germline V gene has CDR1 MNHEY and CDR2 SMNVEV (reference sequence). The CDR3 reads CATRLGRWANEQYF. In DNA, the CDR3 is TGTGCCACCCGCCTGGGCAGGTGGGCCAACGAGCAGTACTTC.

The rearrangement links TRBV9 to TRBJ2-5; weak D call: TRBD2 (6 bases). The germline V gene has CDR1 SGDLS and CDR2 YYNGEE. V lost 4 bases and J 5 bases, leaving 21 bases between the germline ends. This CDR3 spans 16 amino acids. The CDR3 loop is CASSPEGLSTRETQYF. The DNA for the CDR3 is TGTGCCAGCAGCCCCGAGGGACTGTCGACTAGGGAGACCCAGTACTTC.

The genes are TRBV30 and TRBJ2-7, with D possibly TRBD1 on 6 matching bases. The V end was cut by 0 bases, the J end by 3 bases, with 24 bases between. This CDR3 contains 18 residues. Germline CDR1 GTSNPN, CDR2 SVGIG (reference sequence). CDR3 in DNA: TGTGCCTGGAGTGTACCCCTTTTTACGAGGGACAAAAACTACGAGCAGTACTTC. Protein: CAWSVPLFTRDKNYEQYF.

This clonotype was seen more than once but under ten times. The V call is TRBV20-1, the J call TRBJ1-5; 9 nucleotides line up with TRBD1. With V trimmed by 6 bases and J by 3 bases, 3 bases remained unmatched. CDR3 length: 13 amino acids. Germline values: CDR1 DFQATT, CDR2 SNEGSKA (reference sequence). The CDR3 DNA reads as TGCAGTGCGGACAGGGGAATCAATCAGCCCCAGCATTTT. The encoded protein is CSADRGINQPQHF.

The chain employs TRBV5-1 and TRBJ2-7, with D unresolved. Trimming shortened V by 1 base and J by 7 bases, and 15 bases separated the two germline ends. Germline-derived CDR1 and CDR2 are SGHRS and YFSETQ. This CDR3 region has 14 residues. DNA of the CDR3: TGCGCCAGCAGCTTGTTTGGACCACCAGAAGAGCAGTACTTC. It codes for CASSLFGPPEEQYF.

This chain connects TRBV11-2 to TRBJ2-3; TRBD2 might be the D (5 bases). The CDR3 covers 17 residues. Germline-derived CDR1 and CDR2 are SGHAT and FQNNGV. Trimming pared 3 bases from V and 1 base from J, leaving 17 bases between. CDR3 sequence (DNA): TGTGCCAGCAGCTTCGGGGTTTACATCCAACGCACAGATACGCAGTATTTT. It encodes CASSFGVYIQRTDTQYF.

The CDR3, as DNA: TGTGCCAGCACAAACAACAGGGGCCCTGCGACTGAAGCTTTCTTT. Translation gives CASTNNRGPATEAFF. This rearrangement joins TRBV12-3 or TRBV12-4 to TRBJ1-1, with 7 positions matching TRBD1. V was pared by 7 bases and J by 5 bases, with 13 bases of the junction left unmatched. This CDR3 has 15 residues.

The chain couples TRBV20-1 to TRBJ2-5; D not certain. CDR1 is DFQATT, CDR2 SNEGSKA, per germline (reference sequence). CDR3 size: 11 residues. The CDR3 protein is CSPTHRETQYF. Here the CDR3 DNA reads TGCAGCCCCACCCACCGGGAGACCCAGTACTTC.

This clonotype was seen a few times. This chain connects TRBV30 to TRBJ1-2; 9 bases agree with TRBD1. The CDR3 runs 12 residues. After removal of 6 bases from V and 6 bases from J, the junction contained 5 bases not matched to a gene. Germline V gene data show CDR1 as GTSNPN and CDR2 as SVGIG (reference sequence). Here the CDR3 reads CACDRGSHGYTF. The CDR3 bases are TGTGCCTGCGACAGGGGGTCTCATGGCTACACCTTC.

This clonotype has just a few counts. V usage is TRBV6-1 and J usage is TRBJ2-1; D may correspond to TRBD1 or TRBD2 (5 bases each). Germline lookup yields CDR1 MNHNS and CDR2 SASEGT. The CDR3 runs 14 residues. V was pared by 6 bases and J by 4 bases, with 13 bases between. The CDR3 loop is CASRFLGVYNEQFF. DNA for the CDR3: TGTGCCAGCAGGTTTTTGGGGGTATACAATGAGCAGTTCTTC.